These T cell receptor beta chains were read from a single sample in a study of graft-versus-host responses after intestinal transplantation. The repertoire was sequenced with immunoSEQ multiplex PCR; TCRdb's copy has only in-frame clones and lacks some. The profile shows tens of thousands of clones, about 80% of them singletons. These TCRs' antigens remain unknown. The source material was unstimulated CD4+ T cells sorted from spleen or lymph node cells, sampled before intestinal transplant. Receptor source: a human donor who received an intestinal transplant. CDR3s include the opening cysteine and the closing phenylalanine or tryptophan. Each record gives: V gene, J gene, clone size, D gene, CDR3 DNA, CDR3 protein. A D gene is named only where the DNA matches it firmly. Rows may omit the clone size; those that give it use once, few, many or a size class.

TRBV11-2	TRBJ1-5	once	.	TGTGCCAGCAGCTTGAGTGTAGGCTGGGGGATCGGCAATCAGCCCCAGCATTTT	CASSLSVGWGIGNQPQHF
TRBV29-1	TRBJ1-1	.	.	TGCAGCGTTGAGGTTGCAGGGAGGTACACTGAAGCTTTCTTT	CSVEVAGRYTEAFF
TRBV29-1	TRBJ2-1	.	.	TGCAGCGTGGGGGGGCGGGACTACAATGAGCAGTTCTTC	CSVGGRDYNEQFF
TRBV6-5	TRBJ2-7	few	TRBD2	TGTGCCAGCAGGCCCGGACTAGCGGGAGCCGAGCAGTACTTC	CASRPGLAGAEQYF
TRBV11-2	TRBJ2-3	.	.	TGTGCCAGCAGCTCACCCAAACGGGGGGCAGGAGATACGCAGTATTTT	CASSSPKRGAGDTQYF
TRBV10-3	TRBJ2-5	.	.	TGTGCCATCAGTGAGATAACAGGCGGGCAGACCCAGTACTTC	CAISEITGGQTQYF
TRBV6-6	TRBJ2-3	.	.	TGTGCCAGCAGGGCGGGACCTAGCACAGATACGCAGTATTTT	CASRAGPSTDTQYF
TRBV6-5	TRBJ1-2	.	.	TGTGCCAGCAGTTACTCGATAATTTCTGGTTTTGGCTACACCTTC	CASSYSIISGFGYTF
TRBV10-3	TRBJ2-3	.	TRBD2	TGTGCCACGTCTAGCGGGGGGGCAGATACGCAGTATTTT	CATSSGGADTQYF
TRBV19	TRBJ2-7	once	TRBD1	TGTGCCAGTAGTAGCTCGACAGGGGCTAGCTCCTACGAGCAGTACTTC	CASSSSTGASSYEQYF
TRBV5-1	TRBJ2-6	few	.	TGCGCCAGCAGCTTGGCCGTCCTAAGCTCTGGGGCCAACGTCCTGACTTTC	CASSLAVLSSGANVLTF
TRBV18	TRBJ2-5	.	.	TGTGCCAGCTCCCTGTTTGTCGGAGAAGGAGAGACCCAGTACTTC	CASSLFVGEGETQYF
TRBV28	TRBJ2-3	.	TRBD2	TGTGCCAGCAGTTTAGACCTAGCGGGATTAGGTACGCAGTATTTT	CASSLDLAGLGTQYF
TRBV6-5	TRBJ1-4	.	.	TGTGCCAGCAGTCCTCAGCGGGAGGTTTATGGAAAACTGTTTTTT	CASSPQREVYGKLFF
TRBV10-1	TRBJ2-7	.	.	TGCGCCAGCAGTGAGGGAGCCCTGAACAGGGACGAGCAGTACTTC	CASSEGALNRDEQYF
TRBV9	TRBJ2-7	.	TRBD1	TGTGCCAGCAGCGTAGGAGGACAGGGTGGGTACGAGCAGTACTTC	CASSVGGQGGYEQYF
TRBV28	TRBJ2-1	.	.	TGTGCCAGCAGTTTATATTACAATGAGCAGTTCTTC	CASSLYYNEQFF
TRBV10-3	TRBJ2-1	.	.	TGTGCCATCAGTGAGACACCGACCGAAAGCTCCTACAATGAGCAGTTCTTC	CAISETPTESSYNEQFF
TRBV25-1	TRBJ2-1	.	TRBD2	TGTGCCAGCAGGGGACTAGCGAATGAGCAGTTCTTC	CASRGLANEQFF